Presented here are 27 T cell receptor beta chains from one specimen sequenced in a study of blood T cells in healthy people across ages. With a J-beta primer mix and a sample-barcoded 5' primer, a second PCR ran roughly 6 to 12 cycles. From the 5' RACE reads, TCRdb called clonotypes with MiXCR, one entry per CDR3 protein. This repertoire shows hundreds of thousands of distinct CDR3 sequences, around 25% found once; its top ten account for 9.4%. The sample was also linked to a second study, of T cells of mothers and their children.

The sequenced sample was blood. These receptors came from a boy aged 5-17 years in good health.

CDR3 DNA: TGTGCCAGCAGCTTTTCGAGGCCGGTATCAGGGGAGCAGTTCTTC. Protein product: CASSFSRPVSGEQFF. The chain has TRBV7-9 and TRBJ2-5, with a tentative D call TRBD1 (5 bases). The DNA end is more similar to TRBJ2-1, so the J call may be wrong. The germline CDR1 and CDR2 sequences are SEHNR and FQNEAQ (reference sequence). The CDR3 is 15 amino acids.

V gene TRBV6-1 combines with J gene TRBJ1-2; 7 nucleotides agree with TRBD1. CDR1 is MNHNS, CDR2 SASEGT, per germline. This CDR3 spans 13 amino acids. Trimming removed 9 bases from V and 1 base from J; junction bases left unmatched: 5. Here the CDR3 DNA reads TGTGCCAGTAGGGGACAGAATAACTATGGCTACACCTTC. It yields the protein CASRGQNNYGYTF.

The V call is TRBV7-2, the J call TRBJ2-2; possible D gene TRBD1, 5 bases. The V end was cut by 6 bases, the J end by 6 bases, with 11 bases between. This CDR3 is built from 13 residues. The germline V gene has CDR1 SGHTA and CDR2 FQGNSA. CDR3 protein: CASSPGISGELFF. The CDR3 DNA reads as TGTGCCAGCAGTCCAGGGATTTCCGGGGAGCTGTTTTTT.

The rearrangement links TRBV7-8 to TRBJ2-1; 11 nucleotides agree with TRBD2. V dropped 3 bases and J dropped 3; count of bases not matched to a gene: 10. CDR1 and CDR2 from the germline V gene are SGHVS and FQNEAQ. This CDR3 contains 18 residues. CDR3 bases: TGTGCCAGCAGCTTGATGACTGGACTAGCGGGTTTCTACAATGAGCAGTTCTTC. Translating gives CASSLMTGLAGFYNEQFF.

The chain employs TRBV28 and TRBJ2-5, with 9 bases fitting TRBD1. The DNA end lines up better with TRBJ2-1; the J call may be wrong. The CDR3 sequence is 14 residues long. Germline-derived CDR1 and CDR2 are MDHEN and SYDVKM. The CDR3 spells CASRPGQGSNEQFF. As DNA, the CDR3 is TGTGCCAGCAGGCCGGGACAGGGCAGCAATGAGCAGTTCTTC.

This chain uses TRBV5-6 with TRBJ2-3, with D possibly TRBD1 on 5 matching bases. Trimming left V 2 bases short and J 6 bases short, with 16 bases between. Germline CDR1 is SGHDT and CDR2 is YYEEEE. The CDR3 is 15 amino acids. The CDR3 sequence: CASSLRQTLTDTQYF. The CDR3 DNA is TGTGCCAGCAGCTTACGACAGACTCTCACGGATACGCAGTATTTT.

This clonotype turned up a few times. This chain connects TRBV2 to TRBJ2-3; 9 bases line up with TRBD1. The CDR3 has 18 residues. Trimming cost V 5 bases and J 4 bases; bases outside gene matches: 16. Germline V gene sequence: CDR1 SNHLY, CDR2 FYNNEI. CDR3 bases: TGTGCCAGCAGTCGAGACAGGGGGAATTGGAATTGGGCAGATACGCAGTATTTT. This sequence encodes CASSRDRGNWNWADTQYF.

This clonotype was detected a few times. The chain links TRBV28 to TRBJ2-5, with 11 bases lining up with TRBD2. The J segment lost 3 bases and the V segment lost 3 bases, leaving 12 bases of the junction unmatched. The CDR3 extends over 18 amino acids. Germline CDR1 MDHEN, CDR2 SYDVKM. This CDR3 is CASSFPLGLADIEETQYF. The CDR3 nucleotides are TGTGCCAGCAGTTTCCCCCTGGGACTAGCGGATATCGAAGAGACCCAGTACTTC.

This clonotype was found a few times. The chain joins TRBV12-3 or TRBV12-4 to TRBJ1-4; TRBD1 agrees at 7 bases. This CDR3 comprises 15 residues. Unmatched junction bases numbered 7, after V lost 4 bases and J lost 5 bases. The CDR3 spells CASSSGQALNEKLFF. CDR3 DNA: TGTGCCAGCAGTTCCGGACAGGCCCTAAATGAAAAACTGTTTTTT.

V and J are TRBV29-1 and TRBJ2-7, with TRBD1 matching over 7 bases. Germline V CDR1 and CDR2: SQVTM, ANQGSEA. There are 14 residues in the CDR3. Losses at the gene ends were 2 bases for V and 5 bases for J; bases not matched to a gene: 9. CDR3 in amino acids: CSVEMRGQGDEQYF. CDR3 sequence (DNA): TGCAGCGTTGAAATGAGGGGGCAGGGGGACGAGCAGTACTTC.

As DNA, the CDR3 is TGTGCCAGCAGTTTTAATCTACGACAGACCTACGAGCAGTACTTC. It encodes CASSFNLRQTYEQYF. V usage is TRBV12-3 or TRBV12-4 and J usage is TRBJ2-1; D might be TRBD1 (5 bases). The J call may be faulty, since TRBJ2-7 better matches the DNA end. The CDR3 runs 15 residues.

The chain uses TRBV7-2 and TRBJ2-6; weak D call: TRBD1 (5 bases). In germline, CDR1 is SGHTA, CDR2 FQGNSA. The V end lost 2 bases, the J end lost 1 base, and 12 bases lay between the germline ends. This CDR3 spans 17 amino acids. Written as DNA, the CDR3 is TGTGCCAGCAGCTTATCCAGGGCCCTATCTGGGGCCAACGTCCTGACTTTC. Amino acids: CASSLSRALSGANVLTF.

This clonotype was recorded a few times. The J gene is TRBJ1-5, the V gene TRBV28; perhaps TRBD1 as D (5 bases). This CDR3 spans 13 amino acids. V gave up 2 bases and J gave up 15 bases, with 17 bases separating them. Germline V gives CDR1 MDHEN, CDR2 SYDVKM. CDR3 region: CASSLGAPVVLHF. The DNA for the CDR3 is TGTGCCAGCAGTTTAGGGGCCCCGGTTGTTTTGCATTTT.

A few counts support this clonotype. The CDR3 loop is CASRRDSPNTEAFF. Here the CDR3 DNA reads TGTGCCAGCAGGAGGGACAGCCCGAACACTGAAGCTTTCTTT. The chain is built from TRBV6-5 and TRBJ1-1; 7 bases align to TRBD1. This CDR3 is built from 14 residues. With V trimmed by 6 bases and J by 1 base, 5 bases remained unmatched. Germline V gives CDR1 MNHEY, CDR2 SVGAGI.

This chain joins TRBV12-3 or TRBV12-4 and TRBJ2-7; 11 positions match TRBD1. This CDR3 contains 14 residues. V was pared by 4 bases and J by 2 bases, with 1 base of the junction left unmatched. CDR3 sequence: CASSWDRGTYEQYF. The CDR3, as DNA: TGTGCCAGCAGTTGGGACAGGGGGACCTACGAGCAGTACTTC.

This clonotype has a handful of counts. The chain combines TRBV7-2 with TRBJ2-3, with unresolved D. The CDR3 consists of 17 residues. CDR1 and CDR2 from the germline V gene are SGHTA and FQGNSA. Trimming removed 1 base at V and 2 bases at J, with 16 bases between. CDR3 sequence (DNA): TGTGCCAGCAGCTTAGTGTCTCTCGGTAAATACACAGATACGCAGTATTTT. The encoded protein is CASSLVSLGKYTDTQYF.

This clonotype was counted a few times. The CDR3: CASGLAGGLLGRGEQYF. In nucleotides, the CDR3 is TGTGCCAGCGGCTTAGCGGGAGGCCTCCTGGGCCGAGGAGAGCAGTACTTC. This chain links TRBV27 with TRBJ2-1, with 10 bases aligning to TRBD2. The DNA end favors TRBJ2-7, so the J call may be wrong. Germline loops: CDR1 MNHEY, CDR2 SMNVEV (reference sequence). The CDR3 loop spans 17 amino acids.

The gene calls are TRBV29-1 and TRBJ2-1; possible D gene TRBD2, 7 bases. In germline, CDR1 is SQVTM, CDR2 ANQGSEA. The CDR3 totals 15 residues. V was cut by 3 bases and J by 0 bases, with 12 bases left in between. The CDR3 here is CSVDNREGSYNEQFF. The CDR3 region has the DNA TGCAGCGTTGATAACAGGGAGGGCTCCTACAATGAGCAGTTCTTC.

This sequence joins TRBV6-5 and TRBJ1-5, with TRBD1 matching over 9 bases. The germline V gene has CDR1 MNHEY and CDR2 SVGAGI. The CDR3 totals 15 residues. The trim removed 6 bases at V and 6 bases at J, leaving 9 bases unmatched. CDR3 bases: TGTGCCAGCAGCCCCCGAGGGACAGGGATTCAGCCCCAGCATTTT. Translating gives CASSPRGTGIQPQHF.

This chain uses TRBV9 with TRBJ1-1; no clear D. CDR1 and CDR2 (germline): SGDLS, YYNGEE. This CDR3 has 15 residues. V dropped 3 bases and J dropped 3 bases, with 15 bases sitting between them. The DNA for the CDR3 is TGTGCCAGCAGCGGAGACGCACACGGGGACACTGAAGCTTTCTTT. It yields the protein CASSGDAHGDTEAFF.

This clonotype was counted only a few times. The CDR3 DNA reads TGCGCCAGCAACTCCCAAGTTAAGGTGGGGGCAGGAGAGACCCAGTACTTC. Protein product: CASNSQVKVGAGETQYF. This chain joins TRBV5-1 and TRBJ2-5, with D possibly TRBD1 on 6 matching bases. V lost 6 bases to trimming and J lost 4 bases, with 25 bases between them. The CDR3 is 17 residues long. Germline V gene data show CDR1 as SGHRS and CDR2 as YFSETQ.

This clonotype was counted only a few times. The rearrangement uses TRBV28 and TRBJ2-5, with 7 bases matching TRBD2. Gene TRBJ2-7 matches the end of the DNA better, so the J call may be wrong. CDR1 and CDR2 (germline): MDHEN, SYDVKM. This CDR3 has 18 residues. The chain's CDR3 is CASSFPRLASGLVNEQYF. The CDR3 nucleotides read TGTGCCAGCAGTTTCCCCCGCCTGGCTAGCGGCCTTGTTAACGAGCAGTACTTC.

A single count supports this clonotype. V and J are TRBV12-3 or TRBV12-4 and TRBJ2-1, with D perhaps TRBD2 (6 bases). Trimming stripped 5 bases from V and 6 bases from J, with 14 bases between. The CDR3 spans 14 residues. CDR3 DNA: TGTGCCAGCAGTACGCTAGCGCCGGGCAATGAGCAGTTCTTC. It specifies CASSTLAPGNEQFF.

This clonotype showed up just a few times. The rearrangement joins TRBV5-5 to TRBJ2-2, with 11 positions matching TRBD2. Looked up from germline, CDR1 is SGHKS and CDR2 is YYEKEE (reference sequence). This CDR3 contains 18 residues. V trimming: 0 bases; J trimming: 4 bases; junction bases outside the gene matches: 8. The CDR3 region has the DNA TGTGCCAGCAGCTTGGTAGGGCCTAGCGGGAGGACCACCGGGGAGCTGTTTTTT. It translates to CASSLVGPSGRTTGELFF.

This clonotype was counted between two and nine times. The CDR3 protein is CASSSSTTTYEQYF. For the CDR3, the DNA is TGCGCCAGCAGCTCCTCGACGACGACCTACGAGCAGTACTTC. The V and J genes are TRBV5-1 and TRBJ2-7, with D unclear. The V and J ends lost 3 bases and 2 bases respectively, with 12 bases between them. The germline V gene encodes CDR1 SGHRS and CDR2 YFSETQ. This CDR3 is built from 14 residues.

The chain combines TRBV20-1 with TRBJ2-3, with D hard to call. Deletions cut 0 bases from V and 2 bases from J, with 12 bases between. Per germline, CDR1 DFQATT and CDR2 SNEGSKA (reference sequence). This CDR3 has 15 residues. This chain's CDR3 is CSAREPVSLTDTQYF. The CDR3 bases are TGCAGTGCTAGAGAACCAGTTAGCCTCACAGATACGCAGTATTTT.

In its sample, this clonotype was seen a few times. This chain joins TRBV11-1 and TRBJ2-5; tentative D call: TRBD1 (5 bases). Trimming removed 1 base from V and 2 bases from J, with 14 bases in between. CDR3 length: 16 residues. The germline V gene has CDR1 SGHAT and CDR2 FQDESV (reference sequence). CDR3 sequence reads: CASSLDRSGHQETQYF. The CDR3 bases are TGTGCCAGCAGCTTAGACAGGTCGGGTCATCAAGAGACCCAGTACTTC.